Detailed here is one T cell receptor beta chain. Its matching antigen is unknown. This entry is derived from a study of PD-1 blockade in classical Hodgkin lymphoma. Whole-study results and caveats: TCR diversity at baseline was reported to be reduced in newly diagnosed patients relative to healthy donors. CD4+ but not CD8+ TCR diversity rose significantly by C4D1. After ASCT, patients who started nivolumab under 1 year later were excluded.

The repertoire was sequenced with immunoSEQ multiplex PCR; TCRdb's copy has only in-frame clones and lacks some. The table has about 60,000 clones, over 85% seen once. Time point of the sample: cycle 4 day 1 (C4D1), after 6 weeks of nivolumab. All the patients suffered relapse after autologous stem cell transplantation, and brentuximab vedotin exposure differed. Best overall response was complete response, partial response or progressive disease in these relapsed/refractory classical Hodgkin lymphoma patients. This CDR3 comprises 11 residues. Trimming removed 5 bases from V and 8 bases from J; junction bases left unmatched: 5. Germline V lookup: CDR1 DFQATT, CDR2 SNEGSKA (reference sequence).

The material sequenced was peripheral blood mononuclear cells (PBMCs), taken before the fourth cycle of nivolumab. The rearrangement joins TRBV20-1 to TRBJ2-7; 8 bases fit TRBD2. The sequence derives from a human donor with classical Hodgkin lymphoma. CDR3 in amino acids: CSAGAGVKQYF. The CDR3 nucleotides are TGCAGTGCTGGAGCGGGAGTAAAGCAGTACTTC.